A selection of T cell receptor beta chains follows, all from one sample in a study of cytomegalovirus exposure and HLA in healthy donors. The repertoire was sequenced with immunoSEQ multiplex PCR; TCRdb's copy has only in-frame clones and lacks some. The data hold 100,000 to 150,000 clones, with roughly 80% observed a single time. Sequencing was done on a sample of PBMCs. The receptors stem from a man aged 18 to 30 in good health and CMV-seropositive. The conserved cysteine and the conserved F or W are not part of the CDR3 here. D genes are given only for firm matches. The size field is filled for only some rows; it gives once, few, many or a size class.

size: NA
J: TRBJ1-4
D: TRBD1
V: TRBV12-5
CDR3: ASGLSRGTTNEKLF

size: NA
J: TRBJ2-5
D: TRBD1
V: TRBV2
CDR3: ASRGDSREETQY

size: NA
J: TRBJ1-1
D: TRBD1
V: TRBV9
CDR3: ASTRQGATEAF

size: NA
J: TRBJ1-4
D: NA
V: TRBV6-5
CDR3: ASREIRAHNEKLF

size: once
J: TRBJ1-2
D: TRBD1
V: TRBV6-1
CDR3: ASMGTANYGYT

size: NA
J: TRBJ2-2
D: TRBD2
V: TRBV19
CDR3: ASSPGGGYGELF

size: once
J: TRBJ2-3
D: TRBD2
V: TRBV27
CDR3: ATGLAGASTDTQY

size: NA
J: TRBJ2-3
D: NA
V: TRBV7-3
CDR3: ASSSQQPDTQY

size: NA
J: TRBJ1-1
D: TRBD1
V: TRBV29-1
CDR3: SVHRGGGEAF

size: NA
J: TRBJ2-7
D: NA
V: TRBV19
CDR3: ATSSSYEQY

size: NA
J: TRBJ1-2
D: NA
V: TRBV19
CDR3: ASSPGGANYGYT

size: once
J: TRBJ1-2
D: NA
V: TRBV7-3
CDR3: ASSLPNLRGYT

size: NA
J: TRBJ2-7
D: NA
V: TRBV29-1
CDR3: SVGGHTYEQY

size: NA
J: TRBJ2-7
D: NA
V: TRBV5-6
CDR3: ASSLVSAYEQY

size: NA
J: TRBJ2-1
D: NA
V: TRBV6-5
CDR3: ASSYEGGNEQF

size: NA
J: TRBJ1-2
D: TRBD1
V: TRBV5-1
CDR3: ASSLGDSYGYT

size: NA
J: TRBJ1-2
D: NA
V: TRBV5-4
CDR3: ASSLQGPQPGYT

size: NA
J: TRBJ2-1
D: TRBD2
V: TRBV11-3
CDR3: ASRETGRGEQF

size: NA
J: TRBJ2-7
D: TRBD2
V: TRBV6-1
CDR3: ATASGELYEQY

size: NA
J: TRBJ2-5
D: TRBD2
V: TRBV6-5
CDR3: ASSYLAEYQETQY

size: NA
J: TRBJ2-1
D: TRBD2
V: TRBV7-6
CDR3: ASSSSGGPLGVQF

size: medium-sized
J: TRBJ1-2
D: NA
V: TRBV9
CDR3: ASSVEGEDGYT

size: few
J: TRBJ1-4
D: NA
V: TRBV7-9
CDR3: ASSLGQSRGEKLF

size: NA
J: TRBJ1-3
D: NA
V: TRBV2
CDR3: ASSEALSSGNTIY